The 9 T cell receptor beta chains presented below share a single source sample, sequenced in a study of patients and donors after allogeneic stem cell transplantation. TCRdb called the RT-PCR reads again in MiXCR, with one record for every CDR3 protein. The sample yields some 10,000 distinct CDR3 sequences, approximately 4% seen once. Source material: blood, either unsorted or a sorted T cell fraction (not recorded which). The receptors originated from a human donor who was either an allogeneic HSCT recipient or a stem cell or donor lymphocyte infusion donor (not recorded which). It is not recorded whose cells these are; they may come from a transplant donor.

This clonotype was counted ten times or more. The V call is TRBV7-3, the J call TRBJ2-2, with 9 bases that match TRBD2. This CDR3 has 19 amino acids. The germline V gene has CDR1 SGHTA and CDR2 FQGTGA. Unmatched junction bases numbered 18, after V lost 5 bases and J lost 5 bases. CDR3: CASSPLGTSRILRTGELFF. Written as DNA, the CDR3 is TGTGCCAGCAGCCCCCTCGGGACTAGCAGAATTCTGAGGACCGGGGAGCTGTTTTTT.

This clonotype ranks as medium-sized. The rearrangement uses TRBV7-9 and TRBJ2-5; no clear D. Germline V gene data show CDR1 as SEHNR and CDR2 as FQNEAQ (reference sequence). The CDR3 spans 13 residues. Between the trimmed V and J ends, which lost 2 bases and 7 bases, there was a span of 11 bases. CDR3 region: CASSLTGWGTQYF. The CDR3 nucleotides read TGTGCCAGCAGCTTAACCGGCTGGGGGACCCAGTACTTC.

The chain combines TRBV6-5 with TRBJ2-7; no clear D. Germline loops: CDR1 MNHEY, CDR2 SVGAGI. This CDR3 has 14 residues. The V and J ends lost 7 bases and 0 bases respectively, with 13 bases between them. CDR3 in amino acids: CASNPASPSYEQYF. CDR3 coding DNA: TGTGCCAGCAACCCAGCTTCCCCCTCCTACGAGCAGTACTTC.

The chain carries TRBV28 and TRBJ2-7; 9 nucleotides align to TRBD2. The CDR3 extends over 17 amino acids. CDR1 is MDHEN and CDR2 is SYDVKM in the germline V gene. The DNA for the CDR3 is TGTGCCAGCAGCCCCCATGTGTTGGCGGGAGGGTGGCGTATGGGTGTAGTC. Translated, it gives CASSPHVLAGGWRMGVV.

This rearrangement joins TRBV19 to TRBJ2-7, with TRBD1 identical over 8 bases. The CDR3 spans 13 residues. CDR1 is LNHDA, CDR2 SQIVND, per germline (reference sequence). The V gene end was trimmed by 6 bases and the J gene end by 7 bases; junction bases not matched to a gene: 8. The DNA for the CDR3 is TGTGCCAGTAGGGACAGGGCGTCGGGAGAGCAGTACTTC. As protein: CASRDRASGEQYF. The complete variable domain, with remaining parts taken from reference TRBV19 and TRBJ2-7, reads DGGITQSPKYLFRKEGQNVTLSCEQNLNHDAMYWYRQDPGQGLRLIYYSQIVNDFQKGDIAEGYSVSREKKESFPLTVTSAQKNPTAFYLCASRDRASGEQYFGPGTRLTVT.

This clonotype was seen at least ten times. The genes are TRBV12-3 or TRBV12-4 and TRBJ1-1; 8 bases map to TRBD1. The CDR3 is 13 amino acids. J was trimmed by 5 bases and V by 4 bases; bases with no gene match: 3. In nucleotides, the CDR3 is TGTGCCAGCAGTTCCAACAGGGGGACTGAAGCTTTCTTT. Its protein product is CASSSNRGTEAFF.

In its sample, this clonotype was seen many times. CDR3 in amino acids: CASSATGAPGQPQHF. Written as DNA, the CDR3 is TGTGCCAGCAGCGCCACAGGAGCCCCGGGTCAGCCCCAGCATTTT. This chain links TRBV7-9 with TRBJ1-5, with D possibly TRBD1 on 5 matching bases. The ends were cut back, 5 bases at V and 6 bases at J, with 17 bases in the middle. Germline V gene lookup returns CDR1 SEHNR and CDR2 FQNEAQ (reference sequence). This CDR3 spans 15 amino acids. Together with reference TRBV7-9 and TRBJ1-5, the CDR3 gives the full variable domain: DTGVSQNPRHKITKRGQNVTFRCDPISEHNRLYWYRQTLGQGPEFLTYFQNEAQLEKSRLLSDRFSAERPKGSFSTLEIQRTEQGDSAMYLCASSATGAPGQPQHFGDGTRLSIL.

In its sample, this clonotype was seen a few times. J is TRBJ2-3 and V is TRBV2; unclear D gene. V was clipped by 4 bases and J by 2 bases, with 10 bases between them. Per germline, CDR1 SNHLY and CDR2 FYNNEI. This CDR3 has 14 amino acids. CDR3 bases: TGTGCCAGCAGTGTACAAGGGATCACAGATACGCAGTATTTT. Amino acid sequence: CASSVQGITDTQYF.

The V call is TRBV7-9, the J call TRBJ2-1; 13 bases map to TRBD2. V lost 5 bases to trimming and J lost 2 bases; unmatched junction nucleotides: 6. This CDR3 region has 17 residues. Germline V gene data show CDR1 as SEHNR and CDR2 as FQNEAQ (reference sequence). CDR3 coding DNA: TGTGCCAGCAGCATCATGACTAGCGGGAGGCCCTACAATGAGCAGTTCTTC. It translates to CASSIMTSGRPYNEQFF.